One sample yielded the 20 T cell receptor beta chains listed below, sequenced in a study of shared clonotypes between healthy human individuals. The repertoire was sequenced with immunoSEQ multiplex PCR; TCRdb's copy has only in-frame clones and lacks some. The sample has approximately 980,000 clones; 76% are singletons. Source material: memory CD4+ T cells sorted from blood. As for subset: CD45RA-negative fraction. Every receptor here comes from a man aged 18 to 29 in good health.

This clone was counted many times. The rearrangement uses TRBV5-1 and TRBJ1-1; D not certain. CDR3 length: 13 amino acids. Germline CDR1 SGHRS, CDR2 YFSETQ. Between the trimmed V and J ends, which lost 0 bases and 7 bases, there was a span of 10 bases. The CDR3 loop reads CASSLDGLFEAFF. For the CDR3, the DNA is TGCGCCAGCAGCTTGGATGGGCTTTTTGAAGCTTTCTTT.

The rearrangement links TRBV5-1 to TRBJ2-2; no clear D. Germline CDR1 is SGHRS and CDR2 is YFSETQ. The CDR3 covers 14 residues. The V end lost 1 base, the J end lost 3 bases, and 7 bases lay between the germline ends. CDR3 amino acids: CASSLWQDTGELFF. The CDR3 coding sequence is TGCGCCAGCAGCTTGTGGCAGGACACCGGGGAGCTGTTTTTT.

This clone was counted a single time. Within the sample, other DNA sequences also encode this same CDR3. In nucleotides, the CDR3 is TGTGCCAGCAGCGTAGGGACTATCACAGATACGCAGTATTTT. It translates to CASSVGTITDTQYF. The chain carries TRBV9 and TRBJ2-3; TRBD2 is a possible D gene (6 bases). CDR1 is SGDLS and CDR2 is YYNGEE in the germline V gene. The length of the CDR3 is 14 residues. The V end lost 0 bases, the J end lost 2 bases, and 7 bases lay between the germline ends.

The gene calls are TRBV9 and TRBJ2-5; no clear D gene. The V and J ends lost 3 bases and 5 bases respectively, with 11 bases between them. Germline V lookup: CDR1 SGDLS, CDR2 YYNGEE. This CDR3 spans 13 amino acids. CDR3 sequence reads: CASSGMSGETQYF. In DNA, the CDR3 is TGTGCCAGCAGCGGGATGTCCGGGGAGACCCAGTACTTC.

The chain joins TRBV9 to TRBJ2-5; 12 positions match TRBD1. This CDR3 is built from 17 residues. Trimming cost V 0 bases and J 5 bases; bases outside gene matches: 8. In germline, CDR1 is SGDLS, CDR2 YYNGEE. CDR3 sequence: CASSVEFGTGGAETQYF. As DNA, the CDR3 is TGTGCCAGCAGCGTAGAGTTCGGGACAGGGGGCGCGGAGACCCAGTACTTC.

This clone was picked up one time. The CDR3: CASSSDTGWTQYF. Here the CDR3 DNA reads TGTGCCAGCAGTTCTGATACCGGGTGGACCCAGTACTTC. The J gene is TRBJ2-5, the V gene TRBV28; D call uncertain. Trimming took off 4 bases at V and 7 bases at J, with 13 bases between the two ends. Germline V gene sequence: CDR1 MDHEN, CDR2 SYDVKM. This CDR3 contains 13 residues.

This chain connects TRBV5-8 to TRBJ2-3, with D possibly TRBD1 on 6 matching bases. V was clipped by 2 bases and J by 0 bases, with 10 bases between them. Germline CDR1 SGHTS, CDR2 YDEGEE. This CDR3 spans 15 amino acids. The CDR3 region is CASSFQGRSTDTQYF. The CDR3 nucleotides read TGTGCCAGCAGCTTTCAGGGGAGAAGCACAGATACGCAGTATTTT.

The rearrangement joins TRBV6-1 to TRBJ1-5; D is uncertain. V shed 9 bases and J shed 0 bases, with 9 bases lying between them. The V gene's germline CDR1 is MNHNS and CDR2 SASEGT. The CDR3 has 13 amino acids. CDR3 sequence (DNA): TGTGCCAGTGTCTCGAATAGCAATCAGCCCCAGCATTTT. Protein: CASVSNSNQPQHF.

The sample holds a few counts of this clone. The gene calls are TRBV5-1 and TRBJ2-7; D might be TRBD2 (6 bases). There are 16 residues in the CDR3. Germline-derived CDR1 and CDR2 are SGHRS and YFSETQ. The V gene lost 0 bases and the J gene lost 1 base, with 14 bases spanning the gap. The DNA of the CDR3 is TGCGCCAGCAGCTTGGCCTTCGGGGGAGGATCCTACGAGCAGTACTTC. Its translation: CASSLAFGGGSYEQYF.

On this clone itself: This sample includes further DNA sequences coding for the same CDR3. V usage is TRBV5-1 and J usage is TRBJ2-3; D remains ambiguous. The CDR3 is 13 amino acids. The germline V gene encodes CDR1 SGHRS and CDR2 YFSETQ. Deletions cut 0 bases from V and 6 bases from J, with 8 bases between. The CDR3 DNA reads TGCGCCAGCAGCTTGGTTCTCTCCGATACGCAGTATTTT. Its translation: CASSLVLSDTQYF.

CDR3: CASSPRTSKSYEQYF. The CDR3 coding sequence is TGTGCCAGCAGCCCTCGGACTAGTAAATCCTACGAGCAGTACTTC. This rearrangement joins TRBV6-5 to TRBJ2-7, with TRBD2 identical over 7 bases. This CDR3 comprises 15 residues. Trimming took 6 bases from V and 1 from J; bases not matched to a gene: 9. The germline V gene encodes CDR1 MNHEY and CDR2 SVGAGI.

Comments on this clone: Being one base from a much bigger clone, this may be a read error. V gene TRBV5-6 combines with J gene TRBJ2-5, with D unresolved. The germline CDR1 and CDR2 sequences are SGHDT and YYEEEE. The V end lost 2 bases, the J end lost 4 bases, and 6 bases lay between the germline ends. This CDR3 contains 12 residues. In DNA, the CDR3 is TGTGCCAGCAGCTTCGAGGCAGAGACCCAGTACTTC. Its protein product is CASSFEAETQYF.

This rearrangement joins TRBV29-1 to TRBJ2-3, with TRBD2 matching over 13 bases. Germline V lookup: CDR1 SQVTM, CDR2 ANQGSEA. The CDR3 has 16 amino acids. V was clipped by 7 bases and J by 2 bases; unmatched bases: 9. In DNA, the CDR3 is TGCAGCGCCTGGACTAGCGGGGGAATTCTCACAGATACGCAGTATTTT. Its translation: CSAWTSGGILTDTQYF.

The V gene is TRBV5-4, the J gene TRBJ1-1; D is possibly TRBD1 (5 bases). The CDR3 is 15 residues long. Trimming left V 2 bases short and J 2 bases short, with 13 bases between. Germline lookup yields CDR1 SGHNT and CDR2 YYREEE (reference sequence). CDR3 nucleotide sequence: TGTGCCAGCAGCTTCGGGGGAAAAGCTAACACTGAAGCTTTCTTT. Translated, it gives CASSFGGKANTEAFF.

This clone was detected a few times. The chain has TRBV11-2 and TRBJ1-6; D is perhaps TRBD1 (5 bases). Trimming removed 5 bases from V and 8 bases from J, with 16 bases in between. This CDR3 is 15 amino acids long. Germline lookup yields CDR1 SGHAT and CDR2 FQNNGV. The CDR3 DNA reads as TGTGCCAGCAGCCTACAGGTCCGGGGCCATTCACCCCTCCACTTT. Residues: CASSLQVRGHSPLHF.

The V call is TRBV7-2, the J call TRBJ2-3; D gene ambiguous. V lost 8 bases to trimming and J lost 2 bases, with 11 bases between them. Germline loops: CDR1 SGHTA, CDR2 FQGNSA. The CDR3 sequence is 13 residues long. This chain's CDR3 is CASRLGSTDTQYF. The CDR3 DNA follows: TGTGCCAGCCGTCTGGGGTCCACAGATACGCAGTATTTT. Complete variable domain (other parts from reference TRBV7-2 and TRBJ2-3): GAGVSQSPSNKVTEKGKDVELRCDPISGHTALYWYRQSLGQGLEFLIYFQGNSAPDKSGLPSDRFSAERTGGSVSTLTIQRTQQEDSAVYLCASRLGSTDTQYFGPGTRLTVL.

The chain employs TRBV9 and TRBJ1-2; the D is unclear. Deletions cut 7 bases from V and 9 bases from J, with 22 bases between. This CDR3 comprises 14 residues. Germline V CDR1 and CDR2: SGDLS, YYNGEE. The CDR3 loop reads CASGPQPDVGSYTF. CDR3 DNA sequence: TGTGCCAGCGGCCCTCAGCCGGACGTTGGGAGCTACACCTTC.

CDR3 sequence: CASSSEGTGELFF. The CDR3, as DNA: TGCGCCAGCAGCTCCGAGGGCACCGGGGAGCTGTTTTTT. The chain uses TRBV5-1 and TRBJ2-2, with D maybe TRBD2 (5 bases). The ends were cut back, 3 bases at V and 4 bases at J, with 7 bases in the middle. This CDR3 contains 13 residues. Germline V gene sequence: CDR1 SGHRS, CDR2 YFSETQ.

J is TRBJ1-3 and V is TRBV6-5; TRBD1 is a possible D gene (5 bases). The CDR3 has 15 residues. The V gene's germline CDR1 is MNHEY and CDR2 SVGAGI. V dropped 3 bases and J dropped 0 bases, with 9 bases sitting between them. CDR3 sequence reads: CASSYGAISGNTIYF. The CDR3 coding sequence is TGTGCCAGCAGTTATGGGGCAATCTCTGGAAACACCATATATTTT.

The chain joins TRBV5-4 to TRBJ2-2, with 13 bases that match TRBD2. Germline CDR1 is SGHNT and CDR2 is YYREEE (reference sequence). There are 17 residues in the CDR3. Losses at the gene ends were 0 bases for V and 5 bases for J; bases not matched to a gene: 4. Here the CDR3 reads CASSLEGLAGTTGELFF. CDR3 nucleotides: TGTGCCAGCAGCTTGGAGGGACTAGCGGGAACAACCGGGGAGCTGTTTTTT.